The present entry profiles one T cell receptor beta chain with its context. V was pared by 5 bases and J by 5 bases, with 15 bases between. CDR1 and CDR2 (germline): SGHTA, FQGNSA. The CDR3 runs 14 residues. The table came from immunoSEQ multiplex PCR; TCRdb's copy has only in-frame clones and leaves some out. The table shows around 84,000 clones, with approximately 97% occurring only once. This sample was taken from a study of technical replicates of blood from a handful of donors. The chain joins TRBV7-2 to TRBJ2-5, with no clear D. The sequenced material came from T cells isolated from PBMCs. The clonotype comes from a human donor in good health. CDR3 coding DNA: TGTGCCAGCAGCCCGACTCGGAGTCCGGAGACCCAGTACTTC. Protein product: CASSPTRSPETQYF.